The clone carrying this T cell receptor beta chain has only a few counts. The antigen remains undetermined. The CDR3 consists of 12 residues. Trimming stripped 6 bases from V and 4 bases from J, with 9 bases between. In germline, CDR1 is MNHNY, CDR2 SVGAGI (reference sequence). The sample belongs to a study of CD8 T cells in ankylosing spondylitis. Each CDR3 protein is one row after TCRdb ran MiXCR on the 5' RACE reads. The table lists 800,000 to 900,000 distinct CDR3 sequences, about 10% of them singletons. Study results and limitations: The study identified a TCR beta motif of roughly eight highly homologous variants that appeared characteristic of ankylosing spondylitis blood.

The chain combines TRBV6-6 with TRBJ1-1; D gene uncertain. The receptor was isolated from a male donor with ankylosing spondylitis. The sequenced sample was blood, either unsorted or a sorted T cell fraction (not recorded which). CDR3 loop: CASSWSSTEAFF. CDR3 coding DNA: TGTGCCAGCAGCTGGAGTAGCACTGAAGCTTTCTTT.